Described below is a single TCR beta chain sequence and its context. Its matching antigen is unknown. This sample's time point: week 35, safety follow-up. Alongside topical imiquimod, each dose of vaccine comprised 300 ug of mutant IDH1 20-mer peptide. This sample stems from a study of a mutant IDH1 vaccine in newly diagnosed glioma. At the level of the study: Vaccination started 4-6 weeks after radiotherapy alone, or with temozolomide cycles. Participants attended visit V12, the safety follow-up, at week 35, and then attended visit V13 at week 47.

There are 16 residues in the CDR3. The germline CDR1 and CDR2 sequences are MNHNY and SVGAGI (reference sequence). Losses at the gene ends were 7 bases for V and 5 bases for J; bases not matched to a gene: 15. Repertoires were generated with immunoSEQ multiplex PCR, while TCRdb's copy carries only in-frame clones and drops some. This table holds some 60,000 clones, 80% to 90% found once. J is TRBJ2-7 and V is TRBV6-6; 9 bases are a match to TRBD2. The clonotype comes from a man in his forties or fifties with glioma. The sequencing here drew on PBMCs, taken from a glioma patient whose treatment included an IDH1 peptide vaccine. The CDR3 sequence is CASISIAGGSRDEQYF. The CDR3 region has the DNA TGTGCCAGCATTTCCATTGCGGGAGGGTCACGCGACGAGCAGTACTTC.